This TCR beta chain was recovered during a study of blood T cell repertoires in COVID-19. For the study at large: Donors in the United States, Italy and Spain gave samples during acute or convalescent COVID-19. T cells, B-cell-depleted T cells, or PBMCs supplied cDNA or gDNA.

This clone was recorded once. During active infection, Seattle patients enrolled and were then monitored through disease. In the authors' workflow: Amplification from reference gene primers served as the basis for estimated nucleated cell counts. The repertoire was sequenced with immunoSEQ multiplex PCR; TCRdb's copy has only in-frame clones and lacks some. From that table come the V and J calls and clone size; the DNA was used to work out D and trimming. The profile shows 200,000 to 300,000 clones, over 90% of them singletons. The sample consisted of peripheral blood. This receptor was identified in a man aged 25-40 years with COVID-19, enrolled during active disease.

In DNA, the CDR3 is TGTGCCAGCAGCCGAGTTTCCTCCTACAATGAGCAGTTCTTC. Its protein is CASSRVSSYNEQFF. The rearrangement joins TRBV28 to TRBJ2-1; D remains unclear. This CDR3 contains 14 residues. CDR1 is MDHEN and CDR2 is SYDVKM in the germline V gene. V gave up 6 bases and J gave up 0 bases, with 9 bases separating them.